A selection of T cell receptor beta chains follows, all from one sample in a study of Graves' ophthalmopathy and Graves' hyperthyroidism. Each CDR3 protein gets one entry after TCRdb re-called the multiplex PCR reads with MiXCR. Among 400,000 to 450,000 distinct CDR3 sequences listed, 21% were seen once. Sequencing used peripheral blood. These receptors all come from a woman aged 18-29 years with stable Graves' hyperthyroidism. Both conserved end residues are part of each CDR3. The order of the fields is D gene, V gene, J gene, CDR3 length, CDR3 protein. The D gene is left open where the match is weak.

d_call: -; v_call: TRBV20-1; j_call: TRBJ2-7; cdr3_length: 15; cdr3_aa: CSAGRGGFLSYEQYF
d_call: -; v_call: TRBV19; j_call: TRBJ1-5; cdr3_length: 16; cdr3_aa: CASSIRGGYSNQPQHF
d_call: TRBD1; v_call: TRBV6-5; j_call: TRBJ1-2; cdr3_length: 15; cdr3_aa: CASSYSGQANYGYTF
d_call: -; v_call: TRBV13; j_call: TRBJ2-7; cdr3_length: 15; cdr3_aa: CASSLGGGGSYEQYF
d_call: -; v_call: TRBV5-1; j_call: TRBJ1-1; cdr3_length: 13; cdr3_aa: CATSAGAATEAFF
d_call: -; v_call: TRBV20-1; j_call: TRBJ1-2; cdr3_length: 13; cdr3_aa: CSARDQENYGYTF
d_call: -; v_call: TRBV6-1; j_call: TRBJ2-5; cdr3_length: 14; cdr3_aa: CASSRYRGGQTQYF
d_call: TRBD2; v_call: TRBV28; j_call: TRBJ2-2; cdr3_length: 17; cdr3_aa: CASSLPSSGRWTGELFF
d_call: TRBD2; v_call: TRBV27; j_call: TRBJ2-5; cdr3_length: 14; cdr3_aa: CASTPSGRGETQYF
d_call: -; v_call: TRBV4-1; j_call: TRBJ2-7; cdr3_length: 17; cdr3_aa: CASSQAKGRGKGNEQYF
d_call: TRBD2; v_call: TRBV4-1; j_call: TRBJ2-5; cdr3_length: 18; cdr3_aa: CASSHPPGLAGLQETQYF
d_call: TRBD2; v_call: TRBV5-1; j_call: TRBJ2-4; cdr3_length: 18; cdr3_aa: CASSFGPSGLEGKNIKYF
d_call: -; v_call: TRBV24-1; j_call: TRBJ2-5; cdr3_length: 15; cdr3_aa: CATSDRGPKRETQYF
d_call: -; v_call: TRBV4-2; j_call: TRBJ2-7; cdr3_length: 14; cdr3_aa: CASSQEQTLYEQYF
d_call: -; v_call: TRBV25-1; j_call: -; cdr3_length: 13; cdr3_aa: CASSDGQGRRQFF
d_call: -; v_call: TRBV30; j_call: TRBJ1-5; cdr3_length: 13; cdr3_aa: CAWSPGGEQPQHF
d_call: -; v_call: TRBV28; j_call: TRBJ1-5; cdr3_length: 11; cdr3_aa: CASSSSQPQHF
d_call: TRBD1; v_call: TRBV28; j_call: TRBJ1-2; cdr3_length: 16; cdr3_aa: CASNQLGAGGPYGYTF
d_call: -; v_call: TRBV12-3/TRBV12-4; j_call: TRBJ2-5; cdr3_length: 16; cdr3_aa: CASSLASGLLQGTQYF
d_call: TRBD1; v_call: TRBV7-9; j_call: TRBJ2-7; cdr3_length: 14; cdr3_aa: CASSLSRDSREQYF
d_call: -; v_call: TRBV9; j_call: TRBJ2-2; cdr3_length: 14; cdr3_aa: CASSTGPDTGELFF
d_call: -; v_call: TRBV5-1; j_call: TRBJ2-7; cdr3_length: 13; cdr3_aa: CASSSGTADEQYF
d_call: -; v_call: TRBV3-1; j_call: TRBJ2-2; cdr3_length: 15; cdr3_aa: CASSEMQGHTGELFF
d_call: -; v_call: TRBV12-3/TRBV12-4; j_call: TRBJ1-3; cdr3_length: 14; cdr3_aa: CASSLDRVGNTIYF
d_call: TRBD2; v_call: TRBV12-3/TRBV12-4; j_call: TRBJ2-5; cdr3_length: 17; cdr3_aa: CASSPAWGLAVQETQYF
d_call: TRBD1; v_call: TRBV4-1; j_call: TRBJ1-1; cdr3_length: 17; cdr3_aa: CASSQVPPGTVYTEAFF
d_call: -; v_call: TRBV29-1; j_call: TRBJ1-1; cdr3_length: 12; cdr3_aa: CSVSEWITEAFF
d_call: TRBD2; v_call: TRBV4-3; j_call: TRBJ2-7; cdr3_length: 15; cdr3_aa: CASSQGIAGSYEQYF
d_call: -; v_call: TRBV29-1; j_call: TRBJ1-3; cdr3_length: 13; cdr3_aa: CSVEEGSGNTIYF
d_call: -; v_call: TRBV11-1; j_call: TRBJ1-2; cdr3_length: 16; cdr3_aa: CASSGTGTEANYGYTF
d_call: -; v_call: TRBV27; j_call: TRBJ1-6; cdr3_length: 12; cdr3_aa: CASSSDNSPLHF
d_call: TRBD2; v_call: TRBV2; j_call: TRBJ2-5; cdr3_length: 13; cdr3_aa: CAREVGGTETQYF
d_call: -; v_call: TRBV7-8; j_call: TRBJ1-5; cdr3_length: 15; cdr3_aa: CASSLGRWGDRSQHF
d_call: -; v_call: TRBV12-3/TRBV12-4; j_call: TRBJ1-3; cdr3_length: 14; cdr3_aa: CASSSDGSGNTIYF
d_call: -; v_call: TRBV20-1; j_call: TRBJ2-5; cdr3_length: 12; cdr3_aa: CRAARQGVTQYF
d_call: -; v_call: TRBV20-1; j_call: TRBJ2-4; cdr3_length: 15; cdr3_aa: CSARPAGRAKNIKYF
d_call: -; v_call: TRBV5-1; j_call: TRBJ2-2; cdr3_length: 15; cdr3_aa: CASSLGGQTTGELFF
d_call: TRBD1; v_call: TRBV29-1; j_call: TRBJ2-5; cdr3_length: 16; cdr3_aa: CSVEGPGTDPQETQYF
d_call: -; v_call: TRBV29-1; j_call: TRBJ1-1; cdr3_length: 13; cdr3_aa: CSVYYRATAEAFF
d_call: -; v_call: TRBV6-2/TRBV6-3; j_call: TRBJ1-3; cdr3_length: 16; cdr3_aa: CASSYPGLRPGNTIYF
d_call: -; v_call: TRBV6-1; j_call: TRBJ2-7; cdr3_length: 13; cdr3_aa: CASSVLGSYEQYF
d_call: -; v_call: TRBV15; j_call: TRBJ2-2; cdr3_length: 13; cdr3_aa: CATSRGFAGELFF
d_call: -; v_call: TRBV20-1; j_call: TRBJ1-1; cdr3_length: 12; cdr3_aa: CSDQEGQGRAFF
d_call: TRBD1; v_call: TRBV2; j_call: TRBJ1-6; cdr3_length: 16; cdr3_aa: CASSRGTGGYNSPLHF
d_call: -; v_call: TRBV2; j_call: TRBJ1-2; cdr3_length: 15; cdr3_aa: CASSAAGGYNYGYTF
d_call: -; v_call: TRBV28; j_call: TRBJ1-1; cdr3_length: 12; cdr3_aa: CASTTPGQPAFF
d_call: -; v_call: TRBV9; j_call: TRBJ1-3; cdr3_length: 14; cdr3_aa: CASSVEGNGNTIYF
d_call: -; v_call: TRBV12-3/TRBV12-4; j_call: TRBJ1-5; cdr3_length: 12; cdr3_aa: CASRKRGWPQHF
d_call: TRBD1; v_call: TRBV6-1; j_call: TRBJ1-2; cdr3_length: 15; cdr3_aa: CASRLDGGQLYGYTF